Listed here is a single TCR beta chain. No antigen is known for it. Only in-frame clones appear in the TCRdb table, and some are missing; sequencing was by immunoSEQ multiplex PCR. The sample consists of about 22,000 clones, around 92% of them appearing once. This entry belongs to a study of T cell repertoires and Cas9 in healthy adults. Turning to the study itself: CD4 and CD8 compartments: SpCas9-reactive T cells profiled for potency, cytotoxicity, lineage.

Notes on the study in general: Reportedly, SpCas9-reactive effector T cell proliferation and function were mitigated by SpCas9-reactive Tregs in vitro.

V lost 4 bases to trimming and J lost 0 bases; unmatched junction nucleotides: 5. The germline CDR1 and CDR2 sequences are SEHNR and FQNEAQ (reference sequence). This CDR3 is built from 15 residues. V and J are TRBV7-9 and TRBJ2-5; 7 bases are a match to TRBD1. The clonotype comes from a human donor in good health. Sequencing input: CD4+ effector T cells (CD127+, CD25-, CD137-, CD154-) from PBMCs; culture status not recorded. This chain's CDR3 is CASSSGDSHQETQYF. Here the CDR3 DNA reads TGTGCCAGCAGCTCCGGGGACAGCCACCAAGAGACCCAGTACTTC.